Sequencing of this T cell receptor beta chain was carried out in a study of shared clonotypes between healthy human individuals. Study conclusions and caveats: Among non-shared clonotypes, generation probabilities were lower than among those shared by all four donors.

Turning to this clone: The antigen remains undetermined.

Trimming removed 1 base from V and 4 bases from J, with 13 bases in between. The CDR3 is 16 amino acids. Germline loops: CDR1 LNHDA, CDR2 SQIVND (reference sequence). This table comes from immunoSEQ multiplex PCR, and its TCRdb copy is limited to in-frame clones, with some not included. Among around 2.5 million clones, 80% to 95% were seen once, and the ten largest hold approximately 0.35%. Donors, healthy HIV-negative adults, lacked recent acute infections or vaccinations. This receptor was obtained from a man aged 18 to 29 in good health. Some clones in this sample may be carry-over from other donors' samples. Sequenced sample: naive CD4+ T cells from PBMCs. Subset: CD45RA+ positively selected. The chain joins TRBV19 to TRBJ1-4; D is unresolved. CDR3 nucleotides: TGTGCCAGTAGTATAGTGGTTGTGTCCGATAATGAAAAACTGTTTTTT. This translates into CASSIVVVSDNEKLFF.